This entry features one TCR beta chain sequence. The antigen remains unidentified. This sample was included in a study of T cells in tuberculosis. Time point meaning: new active TB diagnosis, blood taken before or within 7 days of starting treatment. The V end lost 5 bases, the J end lost 5 bases, and 15 bases lay between the germline ends. Germline V lookup: CDR1 SGHVS, CDR2 FQNEAQ. CDR3 length: 14 amino acids. The study's findings and limits: Active tuberculosis alpha repertoires lay closer to GMM-specific TCRs than controls'.

TCRdb's table, derived via immunoSEQ multiplex PCR, lists solely in-frame clones and lacks some. The repertoire holds about 33,000 clones, with approximately 90% as singletons. This TCR came from an adult with tuberculosis. Some clones in this sample may be carry-over from other donors' samples. J is TRBJ1-2 and V is TRBV7-8; D is perhaps TRBD1 (5 bases). Sequences were derived from PBMCs, sampled at tuberculosis diagnosis. The DNA for the CDR3 is TGTGCCAGCAGCCCAATGGAGGGGTGGTATGGCTACACCTTC. This translates into CASSPMEGWYGYTF. The variable domain in full, with the rest retrieved from reference TRBV7-8 and TRBJ1-2, is GAGVSQSPRYKVAKRGQDVALRCDPISGHVSLFWYQQALGQGPEFLTYFQNEAQLDKSGLPSDRFFAERPEGSVSTLKIQRTQQEDSAVYLCASSPMEGWYGYTFGSGTRLTVV.